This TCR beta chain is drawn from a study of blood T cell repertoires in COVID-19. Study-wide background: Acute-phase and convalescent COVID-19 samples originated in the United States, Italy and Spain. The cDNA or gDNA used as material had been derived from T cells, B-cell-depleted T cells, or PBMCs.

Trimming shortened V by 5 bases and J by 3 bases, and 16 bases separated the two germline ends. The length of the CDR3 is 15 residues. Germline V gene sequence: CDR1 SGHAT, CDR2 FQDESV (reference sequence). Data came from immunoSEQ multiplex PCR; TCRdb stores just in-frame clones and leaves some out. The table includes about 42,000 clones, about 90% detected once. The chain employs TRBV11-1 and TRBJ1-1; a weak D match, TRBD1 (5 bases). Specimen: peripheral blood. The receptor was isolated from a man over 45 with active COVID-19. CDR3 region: CASSVRDGGYTEAFF. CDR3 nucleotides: TGTGCCAGCAGCGTGAGGGACGGGGGGTACACTGAAGCTTTCTTT.